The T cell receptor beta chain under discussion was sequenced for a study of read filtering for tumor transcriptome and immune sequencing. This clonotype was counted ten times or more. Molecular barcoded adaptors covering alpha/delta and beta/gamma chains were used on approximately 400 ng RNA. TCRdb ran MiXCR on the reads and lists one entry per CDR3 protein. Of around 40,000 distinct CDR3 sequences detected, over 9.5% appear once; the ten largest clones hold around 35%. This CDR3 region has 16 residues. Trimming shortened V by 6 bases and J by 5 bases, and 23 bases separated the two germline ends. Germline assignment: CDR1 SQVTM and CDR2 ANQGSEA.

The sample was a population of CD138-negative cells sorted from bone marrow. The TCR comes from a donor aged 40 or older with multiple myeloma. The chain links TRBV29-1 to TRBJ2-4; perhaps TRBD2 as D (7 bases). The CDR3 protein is CSVPGEQGREQNIQYF. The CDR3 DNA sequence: TGCAGCGTCCCGGGAGAGCAGGGGAGGGAGCAAAACATTCAGTACTTC.